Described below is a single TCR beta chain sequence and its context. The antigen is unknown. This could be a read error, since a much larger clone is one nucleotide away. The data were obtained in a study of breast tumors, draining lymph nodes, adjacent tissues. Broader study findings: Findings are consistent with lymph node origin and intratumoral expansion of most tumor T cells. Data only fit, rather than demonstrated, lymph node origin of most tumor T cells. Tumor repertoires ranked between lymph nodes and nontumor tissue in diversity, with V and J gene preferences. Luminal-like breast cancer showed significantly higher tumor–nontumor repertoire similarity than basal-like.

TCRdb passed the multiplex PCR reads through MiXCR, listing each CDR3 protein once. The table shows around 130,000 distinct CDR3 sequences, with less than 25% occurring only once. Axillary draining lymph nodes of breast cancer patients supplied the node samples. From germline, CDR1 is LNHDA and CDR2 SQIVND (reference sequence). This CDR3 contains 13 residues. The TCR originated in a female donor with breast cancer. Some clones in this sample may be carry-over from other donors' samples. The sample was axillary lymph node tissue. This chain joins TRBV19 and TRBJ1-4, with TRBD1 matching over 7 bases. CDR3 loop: CASRDSTNEKLSF. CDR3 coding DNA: TGTGCCAGCCGGGACAGCACTAATGAAAAACTGTCTTTT.